What follows describes a single T cell receptor beta chain. From germline, CDR1 is SGHNT and CDR2 YENEEA. The V and J ends lost 3 bases and 0 bases respectively, with 4 bases between them. The CDR3 length is 13 residues. In the authors' workflow: How many nucleated cells were present was estimated from reference gene primer amplification. The method was immunoSEQ multiplex PCR; TCRdb's version includes in-frame clones alone and lacks a portion of them. Clone size and V and J calls were adopted from that table, with D and trimming inferred from the DNA. The sample has roughly 16,000 clones, nearly 90% seen once; the top ten hold 10%. The record originates from a study of blood T cell repertoires in COVID-19. About the research overall: Spain, Italy and the United States supplied samples that represented acute and convalescent COVID-19. The cDNA or gDNA used as material had been derived from T cells, B-cell-depleted T cells, or PBMCs.

The chain combines TRBV11-3 with TRBJ2-3; D is unclear. The material sequenced was peripheral blood. The receptor's source is an older man with acute or convalescent COVID-19. CDR3 nucleotides: TGTGCCAGCAGCTTCGGTAGCACAGATACGCAGTATTTT. This translates into CASSFGSTDTQYF.